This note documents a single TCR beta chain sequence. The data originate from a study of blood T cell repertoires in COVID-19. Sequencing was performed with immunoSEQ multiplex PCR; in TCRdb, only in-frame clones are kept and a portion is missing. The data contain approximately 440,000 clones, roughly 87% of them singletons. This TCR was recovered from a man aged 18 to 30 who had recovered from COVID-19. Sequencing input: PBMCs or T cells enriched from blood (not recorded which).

The CDR3 coding sequence is TGCAGTGCCCAGCCGGGAACTGAAGCTTTCTTT. This codes for CSAQPGTEAFF. The chain links TRBV20-1 to TRBJ1-1; no reliable D call. The CDR3 is 11 amino acids. Trimming shortened V by 6 bases and J by 5 bases, and 10 bases separated the two germline ends. Germline values: CDR1 DFQATT, CDR2 SNEGSKA (reference sequence).